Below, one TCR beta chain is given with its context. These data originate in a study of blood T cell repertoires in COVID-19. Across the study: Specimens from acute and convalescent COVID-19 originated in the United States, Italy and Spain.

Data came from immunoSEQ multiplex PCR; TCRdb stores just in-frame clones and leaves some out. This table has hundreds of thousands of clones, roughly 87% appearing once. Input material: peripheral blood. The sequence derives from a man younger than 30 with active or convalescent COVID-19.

CDR3 sequence (DNA): TGTGCCAGCAGTAAACAGGGGGCGAACACTGAAGCTTTCTTT. Translating it yields CASSKQGANTEAFF. J is TRBJ1-1 and V is TRBV6-5; 9 bases are shared with TRBD1. Germline V lookup: CDR1 MNHEY, CDR2 SVGAGI. The V and J ends lost 5 bases and 1 base, in that order; junction bases with no gene match: 2. The length of the CDR3 is 14 residues.